These T cell receptor beta chains were read from a single sample in a study of cytomegalovirus exposure and HLA in healthy donors. TCRdb's table, derived via immunoSEQ multiplex PCR, lists solely in-frame clones and lacks some. This table holds approximately 150,000 clones, roughly 81% found once. The sequencing input was PBMCs. Receptors originate from a girl aged 5 to 17 in good health and CMV-seropositive. The CDR3 runs from the conserved cysteine through the conserved F or W.

J | V | CDR3
TRBJ2-4 | TRBV14 | CASSQVKGQAQYF
TRBJ2-7 | TRBV29-1 | CSVEKAQSYEQYF
TRBJ2-3 | TRBV2 | CASSGEGRGPTDTQYF
TRBJ1-1 | TRBV19 | CASPGRTEAFF
TRBJ1-6 | TRBV30 | CAWSNRARNNSPLHF
TRBJ1-2 | TRBV7-8 | CASSSRTGKNGYTF
TRBJ1-2 | TRBV6-5 | CASSKGHCNYGYTF
TRBJ2-7 | TRBV9 | CASSVGGGGRGEQYF
TRBJ2-5 | TRBV5-1 | CASRLSGGHQETQYF
TRBJ2-2 | TRBV19 | CASRPSGGQTGELFF
TRBJ2-7 | TRBV11-3 | CASSLVDRLPYEQYF
TRBJ2-5 | TRBV2 | CASTHYRGAQETQYF
TRBJ2-6 | TRBV19 | CASRSDRIPGANVLTF
TRBJ2-7 | TRBV6-1 | CASSDRGGLAGNDHEQYF
TRBJ1-6 | TRBV5-1 | CASSTREIYNSPLHF
TRBJ1-2 | TRBV6-6 | CASSSRTGQGYGYTF
TRBJ2-3 | TRBV28 | CASSDTGTGGEDTQYF
TRBJ1-4 | TRBV4-1 | CASSPIGQEGEKLFF
TRBJ1-2 | TRBV6-1 | CASSEKLYGYTF
TRBJ1-1 | TRBV5-1 | CASSLRQGPTEAFF
TRBJ1-6 | TRBV9 | CASSAGESSYNSPLHF
TRBJ1-4 | TRBV23-1 | CASSSPFKTGRICEKLFF
TRBJ2-3 | TRBV11-3 | CASSRLAGGATDTQYF
TRBJ1-1 | TRBV28 | CVGREAFF
TRBJ1-2 | TRBV28 | CASSSGGRYTF
TRBJ2-5 | TRBV9 | CASSPRPGFKETQYF
TRBJ2-1 | TRBV6-1 | CASRASTSGGGEQFF
TRBJ2-1 | TRBV6-1 | CASSPGLAFNEQFF
TRBJ1-1 | TRBV9 | CASSAQGLNTEAFF
TRBJ1-2 | TRBV6-6 | CASRSREGGYTF
TRBJ1-6 | TRBV25-1 | CASSEGLVALHF
TRBJ2-1 | TRBV13 | CASSLEFRGGRPKDEQFF
TRBJ2-7 | TRBV19 | CASSIEARSGFGEQYF
TRBJ2-7 | TRBV6-1 | CASSPRTGSRYEQYF
TRBJ2-5 | TRBV2 | CASRGRGHIFQETQYF
TRBJ1-2 | TRBV9 | CASSVPIAGTDYGYTF
TRBJ2-3 | TRBV7-9 | CAIGQSILTDTQYF
TRBJ2-2 | TRBV27 | CASSVLAFGELFF
TRBJ1-2 | TRBV2 | CASTGTGGYGYTF
TRBJ1-2 | TRBV30 | CAWSTQDRLYGYTF
TRBJ1-1 | TRBV19 | CASSMSGGATEAFF
TRBJ2-5 | TRBV5-8 | CASSFLGRRGGRETQYF
TRBJ2-3 | TRBV4-1 | CASSQGSGTGGTDTQYF
TRBJ1-2 | TRBV2 | CASNFQGVHGYTF
TRBJ1-1 | TRBV2 | CASSGRGSPEAFF
TRBJ1-1 | TRBV29-1 | CGAGRDFSTEAFF
TRBJ2-7 | TRBV19 | CASSIDQGTYEQYF
TRBJ2-3 | TRBV19 | CASSILAGADTDTQYF
TRBJ2-3 | TRBV19 | CASSTPGGDDTQYF
TRBJ2-1 | TRBV28 | CASRGRRDRDRVRNEQFF
TRBJ2-3 | TRBV6-4 | CASSEASGVDTQYF
TRBJ2-2 | TRBV5-4 | CASSPSHGAGTGELFF
TRBJ2-7 | TRBV20-1 | CSAPYGYEQYF
TRBJ2-1 | TRBV5-1 | CASSLAAGGRNNEQFF
TRBJ1-1 | TRBV7-9 | CASSYSLGANTEAFF
TRBJ1-1 | TRBV5-1 | CASSPRTGWEYEDTEAFF
TRBJ1-3 | TRBV27 | CASSPGQGAASGNTIYF
TRBJ2-3 | TRBV30 | CAWSVHGLAGVSSTDTQYF
TRBJ1-1 | TRBV5-4 | CASSPGRGNTEAFF